Shown below are 13 T cell receptor beta chains from a single sample sequenced in a study of T cells in Graves' hyperthyroidism and ophthalmopathy. There were TCR beta CDR3 regions amplified from RNA transcripts. An initial round of RT-PCR targeting the TCR CDR3 relied on the HTBI primer set. Each CDR3 protein is one row after TCRdb ran MiXCR on the multiplex PCR reads. This table holds fewer than 600,000 distinct CDR3 sequences, over 13% found once. Sequencing was done on a sample of blood. These TCRs come from a woman aged 18-29 years with Graves' hyperthyroidism.

The sample holds many counts of this clonotype. This sequence joins TRBV7-8 and TRBJ1-4; no clear D gene. CDR1 and CDR2 from the germline V gene are SGHVS and FQNEAQ. CDR3 length equals 17 residues. V was pared by 1 base and J by 2 bases, with 14 bases between. The CDR3 bases are TGTGCCAGCAGCTTAGAGAGGATTCTATTCACTAATGAAAAACTGTTTTTT. It specifies CASSLERILFTNEKLFF.

The CDR3 sequence is CASRAAGGEQFF. In nucleotides, the CDR3 is TGTGCCAGCAGGGCAGCGGGGGGTGAGCAGTTCTTC. This chain links TRBV6-2 or TRBV6-3 with TRBJ2-1, with 9 nucleotides matching TRBD2. The CDR3 sequence is 12 residues long. The V and J ends lost 6 bases and 9 bases, in that order; junction bases with no gene match: 3. Germline CDR1 MNHEY, CDR2 SVGEGT.

There are many counts of this clonotype. Here the CDR3 DNA reads TGTGCCAGCAGCGTAGAGCGGGGGGAGCTGTTTTTT. This translates into CASSVERGELFF. V is TRBV9 and J is TRBJ2-2, with TRBD2 as a possible D gene (5 bases). Trimming removed 0 bases from V and 8 bases from J, with 5 bases in between. Germline assignment: CDR1 SGDLS and CDR2 YYNGEE. The CDR3 has 12 residues.

The genes are TRBV30 and TRBJ1-2, with no clear D. The CDR3 totals 12 residues. V lost 6 bases and J 5 bases, leaving 13 bases between the germline ends. Germline-derived CDR1 and CDR2 are GTSNPN and SVGIG (reference sequence). The chain's CDR3 is CACPRRLYGYTF. CDR3 DNA sequence: TGTGCCTGCCCCCGACGGTTATATGGCTACACCTTC. The entire variable domain, with the rest obtained from reference TRBV30 and TRBJ1-2, is as follows: SQTIHQWPATLVQPVGSPLSLECTVEGTSNPNLYWYRQAAGRGLQLLFYSVGIGQISSEVPQNLSASRPQDRQFILSSKKLLLSDSGFYLCACPRRLYGYTFGSGTRLTVV.

This clonotype has a count of ten or more. V is TRBV20-1 and J is TRBJ2-7; D is ambiguous. The germline V gene encodes CDR1 DFQATT and CDR2 SNEGSKA (reference sequence). Trimming removed 0 bases at V and 2 bases at J, with 11 bases between. The CDR3 extends over 14 amino acids. CDR3 in amino acids: CSARDPELPYEQYF. The CDR3 DNA follows: TGCAGTGCTAGAGATCCCGAACTTCCCTACGAGCAGTACTTC.

Ten or more counts support this clonotype. V is TRBV25-1 and J is TRBJ1-2; D may be TRBD1 (6 bases). The CDR3 length is 14 residues. V was trimmed by 2 bases and J by 4 bases, leaving 11 bases between them. Germline V lookup: CDR1 MGHDK, CDR2 SYGVNS. The DNA for the CDR3 is TGTGCCAGCAGTGAAGCTGGACAGACCTATGGCTACACCTTC. This encodes CASSEAGQTYGYTF.

This clonotype was found many times. The chain employs TRBV15 and TRBJ1-4; 9 nucleotides align to TRBD1. Germline CDR1 and CDR2: LNHNV and YYDKDF (reference sequence). The CDR3 runs to 15 residues. Losses at the gene ends were 4 bases for V and 4 bases for J; bases not matched to a gene: 4. The CDR3 sequence: CATSTMGQGNEKLFF. CDR3 DNA: TGTGCCACCAGCACAATGGGACAGGGTAATGAAAAACTGTTTTTT.

The sample holds many counts of this clonotype. The V call is TRBV7-9, the J call TRBJ2-1; D may be TRBD2 (5 bases). The CDR3 is 14 amino acids. CDR1 SEHNR and CDR2 FQNEAQ come from the germline V gene (reference sequence). V shed 5 bases and J shed 4 bases, with 12 bases lying between them. The CDR3 sequence: CASSPRGLYNEQFF. The CDR3, as DNA: TGTGCCAGCAGCCCTCGTGGACTTTACAATGAGCAGTTCTTC.

This clonotype occurred many times. This chain connects TRBV27 to TRBJ2-7, with D possibly TRBD1 on 6 matching bases. V was cut by 6 bases and J by 4 bases, with 19 bases left in between. The CDR3 consists of 15 residues. Germline CDR1 MNHEY, CDR2 SMNVEV (reference sequence). This CDR3 reads CASRPLRGNGYEQYF. The CDR3 DNA is TGTGCCAGCAGACCACTCAGGGGTAACGGGTACGAGCAGTACTTC.

This clonotype was detected a few times. The gene calls are TRBV2 and TRBJ1-5; D gene uncertain. V lost 6 bases and J lost 6, with 18 bases in between. The germline CDR1 and CDR2 sequences are SNHLY and FYNNEI. This CDR3 spans 15 amino acids. The CDR3 protein is CASSDRVLGSQPQHF. The CDR3, as DNA: TGTGCCAGCAGCGACCGGGTATTGGGATCTCAGCCCCAGCATTTT.

In DNA form, the CDR3 reads TGTGCCAGCAGCTTGTCAGAAAATCAGCCCCAGCATTTT. It encodes CASSLSENQPQHF. This sequence joins TRBV5-6 and TRBJ1-5; D unclear. CDR3 length: 13 amino acids. Germline-derived CDR1 and CDR2 are SGHDT and YYEEEE. V lost 1 base and J lost 4, with 6 bases in between.

Many counts were recorded for this clonotype. The rearrangement uses TRBV24-1 and TRBJ2-3; unclear D gene. This CDR3 is built from 14 residues. Germline V gene data show CDR1 as KGHDR and CDR2 as SFDVKD. Trimming removed 6 bases from V and 4 bases from J, with 13 bases in between. The CDR3 nucleotides are TGTGCCACCAGTCCAGCAACACCGCCAGATACGCAGTATTTT. It codes for CATSPATPPDTQYF.

This rearrangement joins TRBV20-1 to TRBJ1-5; 8 bases are shared with TRBD1. V shed 3 bases, J shed 0 bases, and the junction held 10 bases outside the gene matches. In germline, CDR1 is DFQATT, CDR2 SNEGSKA (reference sequence). CDR3 length equals 17 residues. The chain's CDR3 is CSASTQGAVVSNQPQHF. CDR3 DNA sequence: TGCAGTGCTAGCACGCAGGGGGCGGTCGTTAGCAATCAGCCCCAGCATTTT.